Listed here are 15 T cell receptor beta chains from one sample, sequenced in a study of regulatory T cells in long-lasting Graves disease. Arm-PCR of CDR3 regions with iRepertoire HTBI primers generated TCR beta libraries. Via MiXCR, TCRdb re-called the multiplex PCR reads, giving one row per CDR3 protein. The data contain about 470,000 distinct CDR3 sequences, roughly 20% of them singletons. Time point defined: persistent/refractory GD, antithyroid drugs over 5 years with positive TRAb. Isolated PBMC RNA provided the starting material for the TCR library. The input for sequencing was peripheral blood mononuclear cells (PBMCs), taken when the disease was refractory, from a patient treated with antithyroid drugs. The receptors shown here come from a female donor with Graves disease.

Here the CDR3 DNA reads TGTGCCAGCTGCATTGGCAGGGGCCTCTCCTACGAGCAGTACTTC. Amino acid sequence: CASCIGRGLSYEQYF. J is TRBJ2-7 and V is TRBV18, with a possible D match to TRBD1 (6 bases). V was shortened by 7 bases and J by 0 bases, with 16 bases between the two germline ends. CDR3 size: 15 residues. CDR1 KGHSH and CDR2 LQKENI come from the germline V gene.

This clonotype was seen many times. V usage is TRBV2 and J usage is TRBJ1-2; D may be TRBD1 (5 bases). The CDR3 covers 14 residues. Trimming cost V 4 bases and J 6 bases, with 15 bases left between them. The germline CDR1 and CDR2 sequences are SNHLY and FYNNEI. CDR3: CASSVSPAGHGYTF. CDR3 DNA sequence: TGTGCCAGCAGTGTGTCACCAGCGGGGCATGGCTACACCTTC.

V is TRBV7-6 and J is TRBJ2-7, with D possibly matching TRBD1 (6 bases). Germline V gene lookup returns CDR1 SGHVS and CDR2 FNYEAQ. Trimming cost V 2 bases and J 4 bases, with 15 bases left between them. The CDR3 runs 15 residues. The CDR3 DNA reads TGTGCCAGCAGCTTATCCAGGGGATCTTCATACGAGCAGTACTTC. Amino acids: CASSLSRGSSYEQYF.

J is TRBJ1-1 and V is TRBV19, with D possibly being TRBD1 (6 bases). This CDR3 region has 16 residues. Germline loops: CDR1 LNHDA, CDR2 SQIVND (reference sequence). V was clipped by 0 bases and J by 0 bases, with 11 bases between them. As DNA, the CDR3 is TGTGCCAGTAGTATAGAGGGACACTCCATGAACACTGAAGCTTTCTTT. Its protein product is CASSIEGHSMNTEAFF.

The sample holds many counts of this clonotype. The V gene is TRBV28, the J gene TRBJ1-1, with D unresolved. This CDR3 is built from 15 residues. Germline-derived CDR1 and CDR2 are MDHEN and SYDVKM. V lost 6 bases, J lost 0 bases, and 14 bases lay in between. The CDR3 reads CASSPLSDLNTEAFF. DNA of the CDR3: TGTGCCAGCAGCCCGTTGAGCGATCTGAACACTGAAGCTTTCTTT.

This clonotype was seen a handful of times. Being one base from a much bigger clone, this may be a read error. The J gene is TRBJ1-2, the V gene TRBV20-1; no definite D call. The germline CDR1 and CDR2 sequences are DFQATT and SNEGSKA (reference sequence). The CDR3 covers 12 residues. The ends were cut back, 4 bases at V and 3 bases at J, with 9 bases in the middle. CDR3 coding DNA: TGCAGTGCTAAGGGCAGCCACTATGGCTACACCTTC. As protein: CSAKGSHYGYTF.

This chain joins TRBV29-1 and TRBJ2-1; 7 positions agree with TRBD2. The junction had 9 bases not matched to a gene; V was cut back by 5 bases and J by 2 bases. The length of the CDR3 is 15 residues. Looked up from germline, CDR1 is SQVTM and CDR2 is ANQGSEA. The CDR3 reads CSVLGGLAAYNEQFF. The CDR3 DNA sequence: TGCAGCGTTTTAGGAGGGCTAGCGGCCTACAATGAGCAGTTCTTC.

The table lists this clonotype with many counts. The chain carries TRBV12-3 or TRBV12-4 and TRBJ2-7, with 9 bases lining up with TRBD2. Trimming at V came to 3 bases and at J to 5 bases, leaving 5 bases not matched to a gene. This CDR3 region has 14 residues. The CDR3 coding sequence is TGTGCCAGCAGTTTTGGGGGCGGGAGGGACGAGCAGTACTTC. Translating it yields CASSFGGGRDEQYF.

There are many counts of this clonotype. This sequence joins TRBV10-3 and TRBJ1-2; no reliable D call. Per the germline V gene, CDR1 is ENHRY and CDR2 is SYGVKD. The ends were cut back, 6 bases at V and 8 bases at J, with 10 bases in the middle. The CDR3 has 11 residues. This CDR3 reads CAISDFHGYTF. In DNA, the CDR3 is TGTGCCATCAGCGACTTTCACGGCTACACCTTC.

With respect to this clonotype: Since a much larger clone is just one base distant, this may be a read error. V and J are TRBV29-1 and TRBJ1-2; no firm D call. Germline V gives CDR1 SQVTM, CDR2 ANQGSEA. The CDR3 runs to 11 residues. The CDR3 DNA follows: TGCAGCGTTGAACACCGCTATGACTACACCTTC. Protein sequence: CSVEHRYDYTF.

In this sample, this clonotype turned up many times. V is TRBV10-3 and J is TRBJ1-2; D is unclear. Per germline, CDR1 ENHRY and CDR2 SYGVKD. Trimming shortened V by 6 bases and J by 4 bases, and 18 bases separated the two germline ends. The CDR3 runs 15 residues. The CDR3 DNA sequence: TGTGCCATCAGCGGTACTTTCTGGGAAATCTATGGCTACACCTTC. Translated, it gives CAISGTFWEIYGYTF.

Note on this clonotype: Germline and junction disagree at one end, which may indicate a read error. This chain joins TRBV28 and TRBJ2-1, with D possibly being TRBD1 or TRBD2 (5 bases each). This CDR3 contains 13 residues. Germline values: CDR1 MDHEN, CDR2 SYDVKM. The CDR3 bases are TGTACCAGCAGCCCTACTGGGGGCAATGAGCAGTTCTTC. Residues: CTSSPTGGNEQFF.

This clonotype was seen ten or more times. The chain combines TRBV6-1 with TRBJ1-6, with 11 bases identical to TRBD1. Trimming removed 7 bases from V and 5 bases from J; junction bases left unmatched: 7. The CDR3 length is 16 residues. CDR1 and CDR2 (germline): MNHNS, SASEGT. The CDR3 protein is CASTEDRGLHNSPLHF. DNA for the CDR3: TGTGCCAGCACTGAGGACAGGGGGCTCCATAATTCACCCCTCCACTTT.

This clonotype has at least ten counts. The rearrangement joins TRBV20-1 to TRBJ1-5; D is unresolved. Germline loops: CDR1 DFQATT, CDR2 SNEGSKA (reference sequence). CDR3 length: 16 amino acids. V was trimmed by 0 bases and J by 6 bases, leaving 18 bases between them. The CDR3 DNA follows: TGCAGTGCTAGAGATCTTACAAGAGCGAACGGTCAGCCCCAGCATTTT. It codes for CSARDLTRANGQPQHF.

V and J are TRBV28 and TRBJ2-3; 9 bases are shared with TRBD1. CDR3 length: 16 residues. The germline V gene has CDR1 MDHEN and CDR2 SYDVKM. J lost 4 bases, V lost 7 bases, and 12 bases had no gene match. The CDR3: CASTRTGEVRSDTQYF. CDR3 DNA sequence: TGTGCCAGCACGAGGACAGGGGAGGTTCGCTCAGATACGCAGTATTTT.